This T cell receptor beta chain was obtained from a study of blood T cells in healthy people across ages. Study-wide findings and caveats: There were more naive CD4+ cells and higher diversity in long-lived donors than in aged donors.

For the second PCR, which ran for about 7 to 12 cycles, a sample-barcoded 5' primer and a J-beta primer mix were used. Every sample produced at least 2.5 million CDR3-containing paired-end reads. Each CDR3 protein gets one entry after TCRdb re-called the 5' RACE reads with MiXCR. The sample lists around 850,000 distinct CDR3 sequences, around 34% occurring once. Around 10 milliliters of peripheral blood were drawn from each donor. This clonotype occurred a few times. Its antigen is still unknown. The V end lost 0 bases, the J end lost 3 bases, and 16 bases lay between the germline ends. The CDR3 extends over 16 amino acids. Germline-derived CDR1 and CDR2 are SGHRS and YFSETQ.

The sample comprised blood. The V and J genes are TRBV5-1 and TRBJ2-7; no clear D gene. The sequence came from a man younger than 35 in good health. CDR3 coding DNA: TGCGCCAGCAGCTTGGTGCCAGTCGAAACGCGCTACGAGCAGTACTTC. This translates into CASSLVPVETRYEQYF.